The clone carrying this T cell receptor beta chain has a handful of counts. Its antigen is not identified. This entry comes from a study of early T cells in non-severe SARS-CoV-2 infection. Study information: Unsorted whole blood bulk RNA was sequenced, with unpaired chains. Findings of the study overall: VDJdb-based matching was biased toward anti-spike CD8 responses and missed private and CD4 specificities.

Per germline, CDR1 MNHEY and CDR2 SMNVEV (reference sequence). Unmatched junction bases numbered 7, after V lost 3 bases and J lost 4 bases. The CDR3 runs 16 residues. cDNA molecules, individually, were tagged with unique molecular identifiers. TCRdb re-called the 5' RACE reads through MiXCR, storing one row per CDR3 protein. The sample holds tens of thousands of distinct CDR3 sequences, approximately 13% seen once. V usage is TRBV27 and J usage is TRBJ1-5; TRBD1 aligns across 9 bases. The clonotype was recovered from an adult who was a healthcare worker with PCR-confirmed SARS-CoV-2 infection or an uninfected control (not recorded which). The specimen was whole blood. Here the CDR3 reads CASSFASGQGNQPQHF. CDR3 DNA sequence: TGTGCCAGCAGTTTCGCGTCGGGACAGGGAAATCAGCCCCAGCATTTT.